This is a list of T cell receptor beta chains from one sample in a study of technical replicates of blood from a handful of donors. Clones were sequenced by immunoSEQ multiplex PCR, and TCRdb holds only the in-frame ones, with some missing. The sample lists around 78,000 clones; nearly 95% were seen once. The sequenced material came from T cells isolated from PBMCs. Source of these receptors: a human donor in good health. CDR3s include the opening cysteine and the closing phenylalanine or tryptophan. The D gene is left open where the match is weak. Clone size is given for some rows only: seen once, a few or many times, or a class if the clone is expanded.

14	TRBJ1-1	TRBV11-2	NA	TRBD1	CASSPRTGPPEAFF	TGTGCCAGCAGCCCCCGGACAGGGCCGCCGGAAGCTTTCTTT
13	TRBJ1-1	TRBV14	NA	NA	CASSSWTLTEAFF	TGTGCCAGCAGCTCCTGGACACTCACTGAAGCTTTCTTT
15	TRBJ1-5	TRBV5-1	NA	TRBD1	CASSLGDRGNQPQHF	TGCGCCAGCAGCTTGGGGGACAGGGGCAATCAGCCCCAGCATTTT
16	TRBJ1-1	TRBV5-4	NA	NA	CASSLGGLSPGTEAFF	TGTGCCAGCAGCTTGGGAGGACTCTCGCCGGGCACTGAAGCTTTCTTT
15	TRBJ2-7	TRBV7-8	NA	NA	CASSPLTTGDDEQYF	TGTGCCAGCAGCCCTTTAACGACCGGAGACGACGAGCAGTACTTC
13	TRBJ1-1	TRBV6-1	NA	NA	CASSELLATEAFF	TGTGCCAGCAGTGAACTCCTGGCCACTGAAGCTTTCTTT
11	TRBJ2-1	TRBV28	NA	NA	CASKGQNEQFF	TGTGCCAGCAAGGGGCAGAATGAGCAGTTCTTC
16	TRBJ1-5	TRBV7-9	NA	NA	CASSLDARGHGQPQHF	TGTGCCAGCAGCTTAGATGCCCGAGGGCACGGTCAGCCCCAGCATTTT
15	TRBJ2-5	TRBV28	NA	NA	CASTRLKKGRWTQYF	TGTGCCAGCACCAGACTAAAAAAAGGGAGGTGGACCCAGTACTTC
16	TRBJ1-1	TRBV19	NA	TRBD1	CASSIPGGTIGTEAFF	TGTGCCAGTAGTATACCAGGGGGGACAATCGGCACTGAAGCTTTCTTT
13	TRBJ1-5	TRBV10-1	NA	NA	CASSDRVAQPQHF	TGCGCCAGCAGTGACAGGGTAGCCCAGCCCCAGCATTTT
13	TRBJ1-1	TRBV25-1	NA	NA	CASSDREGGEAFF	TGTGCCAGCAGTGATCGGGAGGGAGGTGAAGCTTTCTTT
13	TRBJ1-4	TRBV28	NA	NA	CASNLGRGEKLFF	TGTGCCAGCAATTTGGGGAGGGGTGAAAAACTGTTTTTT
14	TRBJ2-5	TRBV2	NA	TRBD1	CASSGDRGRETQYF	TGTGCCAGCAGCGGGGACAGGGGACGAGAGACCCAGTACTTC
17	TRBJ1-5	TRBV29-1	NA	NA	CSVSIQGGPNSNQPQHF	TGCAGCGTTTCCATTCAGGGTGGGCCGAATAGCAATCAGCCCCAGCATTTT
19	TRBJ2-1	TRBV28	NA	TRBD2	CASSLGVASGSLGRNEQFF	TGTGCCAGCAGTCTGGGAGTGGCTAGCGGGTCTCTCGGTCGAAATGAGCAGTTCTTC
14	TRBJ2-1	TRBV4-2	NA	NA	CASSQGRANNEQFF	TGTGCCAGCAGCCAAGGGAGGGCAAACAATGAGCAGTTCTTC
15	TRBJ2-1	TRBV6-5	NA	NA	CASRGSPTSYNEQFF	TGTGCCAGCAGGGGGAGCCCAACTTCCTACAATGAGCAGTTCTTC
14	TRBJ2-3	TRBV10-1	NA	NA	CASSDGGTKDTQYF	TGCGCCAGCAGTGACGGTGGGACAAAAGATACGCAGTATTTT
16	TRBJ2-5	TRBV5-5	NA	TRBD2	CASSWRTSGGEETQYF	TGTGCCAGCAGCTGGAGGACTAGCGGGGGGGAAGAGACCCAGTACTTC
18	TRBJ2-1	TRBV7-6	NA	TRBD2	CASSPGLAGVLTSNEQFF	TGTGCCAGCAGCCCGGGACTAGCGGGAGTGTTAACTTCCAATGAGCAGTTCTTC
15	TRBJ1-2	TRBV5-1	NA	TRBD1	CASSLGQGYNYGYTF	TGCGCCAGCAGCTTGGGACAGGGGTATAACTATGGCTACACCTTC
14	TRBJ1-1	TRBV5-1	once	TRBD1	CASKQGSPNTEAFF	TGCGCCAGCAAACAGGGGTCCCCGAACACTGAAGCTTTCTTT
13	TRBJ1-2	TRBV30	NA	NA	CAGNPGRGYGYTF	TGTGCCGGAAACCCGGGCAGGGGATATGGCTACACCTTC
12	TRBJ2-1	TRBV6-5	NA	NA	CASSYDGYEQFF	TGTGCCAGCAGTTACGATGGCTATGAGCAGTTCTTC
16	TRBJ2-1	TRBV5-1	NA	TRBD1	CARIVHRGPLGNEQFF	TGCGCCAGAATCGTCCACAGGGGACCCTTGGGTAATGAGCAGTTCTTC
13	TRBJ2-5	TRBV5-1	NA	NA	CASSSTGRETQYF	TGCGCCAGCAGCAGTACAGGGAGAGAGACCCAGTACTTC
12	TRBJ2-2	TRBV25-1	NA	NA	CALQGPTGELFF	TGTGCCCTACAGGGACCCACCGGGGAGCTGTTTTTT
14	TRBJ1-5	TRBV27	NA	TRBD1	CASSFGTGNQPQHF	TGTGCCAGCAGTTTTGGGACAGGCAATCAGCCCCAGCATTTT
13	TRBJ1-2	TRBV30	once	NA	CALASGGPYGYTF	TGTGCCTTGGCGTCCGGTGGGCCCTATGGCTACACCTTC
13	TRBJ1-2	TRBV10-1	NA	NA	CASSPRGSYGYTF	TGCGCCAGCAGTCCTAGGGGGTCCTATGGCTACACCTTC
16	TRBJ1-6	TRBV7-8	NA	NA	CASSFWGGQGFSPLHF	TGTGCCAGCAGCTTTTGGGGGGGGCAGGGTTTCTCACCCCTCCACTTT